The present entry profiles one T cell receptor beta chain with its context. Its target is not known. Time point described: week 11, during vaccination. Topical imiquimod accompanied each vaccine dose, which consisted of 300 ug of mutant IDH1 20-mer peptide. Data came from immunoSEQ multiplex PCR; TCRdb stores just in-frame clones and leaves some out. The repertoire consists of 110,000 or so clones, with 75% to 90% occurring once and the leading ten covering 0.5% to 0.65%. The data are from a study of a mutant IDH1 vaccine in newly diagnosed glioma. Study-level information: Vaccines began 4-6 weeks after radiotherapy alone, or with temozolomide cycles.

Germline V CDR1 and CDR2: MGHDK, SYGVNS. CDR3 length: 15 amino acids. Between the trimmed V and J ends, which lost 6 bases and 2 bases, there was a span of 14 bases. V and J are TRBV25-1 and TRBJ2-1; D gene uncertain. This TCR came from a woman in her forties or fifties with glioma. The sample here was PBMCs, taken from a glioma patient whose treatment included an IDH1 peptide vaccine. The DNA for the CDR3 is TGTGCCAGCAGCGGCCAGCTAGTAACCTACAATGAGCAGTTCTTC. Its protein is CASSGQLVTYNEQFF.